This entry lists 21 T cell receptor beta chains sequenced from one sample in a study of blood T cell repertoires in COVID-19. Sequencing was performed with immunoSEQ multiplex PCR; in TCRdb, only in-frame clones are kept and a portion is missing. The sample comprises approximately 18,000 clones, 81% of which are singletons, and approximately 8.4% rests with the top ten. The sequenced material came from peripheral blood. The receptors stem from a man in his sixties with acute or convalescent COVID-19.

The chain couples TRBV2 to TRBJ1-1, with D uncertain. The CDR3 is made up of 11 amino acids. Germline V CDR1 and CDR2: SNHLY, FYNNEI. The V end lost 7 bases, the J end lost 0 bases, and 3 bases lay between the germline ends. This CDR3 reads CASTLNTEAFF. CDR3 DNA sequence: TGTGCCAGCACCTTGAACACTGAAGCTTTCTTT.

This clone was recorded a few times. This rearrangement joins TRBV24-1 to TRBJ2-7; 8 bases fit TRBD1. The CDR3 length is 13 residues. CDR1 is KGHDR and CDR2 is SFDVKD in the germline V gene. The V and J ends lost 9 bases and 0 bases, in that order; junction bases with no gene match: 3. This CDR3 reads CATYRGSSYEQYF. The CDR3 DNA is TGTGCCACCTACAGGGGGAGCTCCTACGAGCAGTACTTC.

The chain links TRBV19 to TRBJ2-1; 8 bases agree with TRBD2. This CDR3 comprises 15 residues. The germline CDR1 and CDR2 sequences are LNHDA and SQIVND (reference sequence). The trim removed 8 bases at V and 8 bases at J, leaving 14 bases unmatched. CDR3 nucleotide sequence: TGTGCCAGTCAGTTAGAGACTAGCGCGATCGATGAGCAGTTCTTC. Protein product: CASQLETSAIDEQFF. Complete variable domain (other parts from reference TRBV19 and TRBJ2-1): DGGITQSPKYLFRKEGQNVTLSCEQNLNHDAMYWYRQDPGQGLRLIYYSQIVNDFQKGDIAEGYSVSREKKESFPLTVTSAQKNPTAFYLCASQLETSAIDEQFFGPGTRLTVL.

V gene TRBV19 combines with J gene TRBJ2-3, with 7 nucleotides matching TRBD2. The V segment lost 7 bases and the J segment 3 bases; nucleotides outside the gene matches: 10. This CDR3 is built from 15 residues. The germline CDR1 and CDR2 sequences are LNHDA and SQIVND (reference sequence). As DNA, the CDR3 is TGTGCCAGTAAAAGGGTGGGGAGGGGTACAGATACGCAGTATTTT. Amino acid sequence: CASKRVGRGTDTQYF. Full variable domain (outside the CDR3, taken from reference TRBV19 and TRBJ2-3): DGGITQSPKYLFRKEGQNVTLSCEQNLNHDAMYWYRQDPGQGLRLIYYSQIVNDFQKGDIAEGYSVSREKKESFPLTVTSAQKNPTAFYLCASKRVGRGTDTQYFGPGTRLTVL.

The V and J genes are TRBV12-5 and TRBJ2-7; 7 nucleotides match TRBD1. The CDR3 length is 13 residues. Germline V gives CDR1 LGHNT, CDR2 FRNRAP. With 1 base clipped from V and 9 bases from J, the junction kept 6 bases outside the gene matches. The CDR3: CASGLAPDRVQYF. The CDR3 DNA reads TGTGCTAGTGGTTTGGCCCCCGACAGGGTGCAGTACTTC.

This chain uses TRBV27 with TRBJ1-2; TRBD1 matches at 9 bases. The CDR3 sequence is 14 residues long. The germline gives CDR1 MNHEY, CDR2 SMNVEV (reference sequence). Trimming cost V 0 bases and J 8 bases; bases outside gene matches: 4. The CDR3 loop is CASSLSSGTGGYTF. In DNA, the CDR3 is TGTGCCAGCAGTTTATCGTCCGGGACAGGGGGCTACACCTTC.

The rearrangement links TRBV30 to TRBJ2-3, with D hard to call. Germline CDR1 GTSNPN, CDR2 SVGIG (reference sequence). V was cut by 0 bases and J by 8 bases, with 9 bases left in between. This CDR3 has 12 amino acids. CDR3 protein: CAWSVQSGTQYF. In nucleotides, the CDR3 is TGTGCCTGGAGTGTACAGAGTGGTACGCAGTATTTT.

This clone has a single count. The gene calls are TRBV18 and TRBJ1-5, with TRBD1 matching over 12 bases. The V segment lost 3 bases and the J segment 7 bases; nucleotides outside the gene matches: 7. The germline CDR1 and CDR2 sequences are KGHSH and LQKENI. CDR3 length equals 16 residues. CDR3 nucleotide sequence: TGTGCCAGCTCACCTCCGGGACAGGGGGCTAGACAGCCCCAGCATTTT. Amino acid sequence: CASSPPGQGARQPQHF.

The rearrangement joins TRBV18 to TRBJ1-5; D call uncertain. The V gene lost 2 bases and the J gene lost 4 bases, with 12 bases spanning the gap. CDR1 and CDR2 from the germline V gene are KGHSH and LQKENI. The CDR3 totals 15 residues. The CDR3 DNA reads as TGTGCCAGCTCACCAAATGGACTGGGGAATCAGCCCCAGCATTTT. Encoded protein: CASSPNGLGNQPQHF. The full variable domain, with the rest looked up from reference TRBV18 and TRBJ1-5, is NAGVMQNPRHLVRRRGQEARLRCSPMKGHSHVYWYRQLPEEGLKFMVYLQKENIIDESGMPKERFSAEFPKEGPSILRIQQVVRGDSAAYFCASSPNGLGNQPQHFGDGTRLSIL.

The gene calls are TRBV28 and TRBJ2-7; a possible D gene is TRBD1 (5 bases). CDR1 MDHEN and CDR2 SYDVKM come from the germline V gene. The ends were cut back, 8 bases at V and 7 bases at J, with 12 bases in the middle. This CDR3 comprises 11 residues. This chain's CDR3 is CASWGPGEQYF. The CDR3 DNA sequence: TGTGCCAGCTGGGGCCCCGGGGAGCAGTACTTC.

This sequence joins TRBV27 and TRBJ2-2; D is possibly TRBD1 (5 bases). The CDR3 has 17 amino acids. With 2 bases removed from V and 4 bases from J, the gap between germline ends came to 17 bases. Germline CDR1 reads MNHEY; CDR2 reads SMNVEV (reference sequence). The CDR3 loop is CASSLSYLTGPTGELFF. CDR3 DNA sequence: TGTGCCAGCAGTTTAAGTTACCTCACAGGACCCACCGGGGAGCTGTTTTTT.

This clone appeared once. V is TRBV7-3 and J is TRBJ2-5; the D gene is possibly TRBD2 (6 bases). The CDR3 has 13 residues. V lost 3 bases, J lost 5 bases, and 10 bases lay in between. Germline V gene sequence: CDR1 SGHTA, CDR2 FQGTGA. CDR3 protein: CASSFGGWETQYF. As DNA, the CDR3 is TGTGCCAGCAGCTTCGGGGGTTGGGAGACCCAGTACTTC.

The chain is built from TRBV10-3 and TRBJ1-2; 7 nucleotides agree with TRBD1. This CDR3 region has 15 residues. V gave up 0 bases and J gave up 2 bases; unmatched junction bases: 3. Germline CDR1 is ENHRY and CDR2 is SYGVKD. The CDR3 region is CAISESNRGNYGYTF. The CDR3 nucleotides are TGTGCCATCAGTGAGTCGAACAGGGGAAACTATGGCTACACCTTC.

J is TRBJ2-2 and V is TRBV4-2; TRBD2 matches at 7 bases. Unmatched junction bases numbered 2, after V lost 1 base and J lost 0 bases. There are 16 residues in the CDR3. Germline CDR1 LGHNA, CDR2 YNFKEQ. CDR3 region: CASSQAGGSNTGELFF. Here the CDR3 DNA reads TGTGCCAGCAGCCAAGCGGGGGGTTCGAACACCGGGGAGCTGTTTTTT.

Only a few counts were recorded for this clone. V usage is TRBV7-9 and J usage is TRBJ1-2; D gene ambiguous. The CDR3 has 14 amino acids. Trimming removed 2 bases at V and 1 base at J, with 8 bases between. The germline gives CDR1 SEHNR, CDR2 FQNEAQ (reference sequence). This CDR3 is CASSLQAFNYGYTF. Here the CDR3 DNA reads TGTGCCAGCAGCTTACAGGCATTTAACTATGGCTACACCTTC.

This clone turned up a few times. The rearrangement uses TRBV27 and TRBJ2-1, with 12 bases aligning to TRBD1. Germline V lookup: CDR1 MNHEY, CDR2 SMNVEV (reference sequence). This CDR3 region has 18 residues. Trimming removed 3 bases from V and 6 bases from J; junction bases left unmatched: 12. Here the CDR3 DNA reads TGTGCCAGCAGTTTCTCCGGGACAGGGGGCGCGGGGTCCAATGAGCAGTTCTTC. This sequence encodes CASSFSGTGGAGSNEQFF.

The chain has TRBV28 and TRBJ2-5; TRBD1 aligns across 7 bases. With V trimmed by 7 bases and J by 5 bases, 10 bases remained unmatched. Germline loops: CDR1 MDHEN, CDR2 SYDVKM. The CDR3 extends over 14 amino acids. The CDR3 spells CASTTDRVVETQYF. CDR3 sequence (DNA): TGTGCCAGCACCACTGACAGGGTTGTCGAGACCCAGTACTTC.

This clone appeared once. The CDR3 region is CASSLGLGGVLFF. In DNA form, the CDR3 reads TGTGCCAGCAGTTTAGGGTTAGGGGGAGTGTTGTTTTTT. This chain connects TRBV12-3 or TRBV12-4 to TRBJ1-4; D might be TRBD1 (6 bases). The CDR3 has 13 amino acids. Trimming took off 1 base at V and 15 bases at J, with 15 bases between the two ends.

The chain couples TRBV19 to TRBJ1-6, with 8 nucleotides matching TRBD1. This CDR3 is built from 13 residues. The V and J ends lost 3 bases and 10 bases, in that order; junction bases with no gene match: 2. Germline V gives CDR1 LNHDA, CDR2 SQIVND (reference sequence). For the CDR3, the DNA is TGTGCCAGTAGTATTGACAGGGGATCACCCCTCCACTTT. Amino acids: CASSIDRGSPLHF. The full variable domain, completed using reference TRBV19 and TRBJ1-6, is DGGITQSPKYLFRKEGQNVTLSCEQNLNHDAMYWYRQDPGQGLRLIYYSQIVNDFQKGDIAEGYSVSREKKESFPLTVTSAQKNPTAFYLCASSIDRGSPLHFGNGTRLTVT.

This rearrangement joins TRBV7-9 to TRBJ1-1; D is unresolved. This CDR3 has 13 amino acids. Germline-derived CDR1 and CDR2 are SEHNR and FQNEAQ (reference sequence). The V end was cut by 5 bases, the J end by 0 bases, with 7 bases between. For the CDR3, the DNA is TGTGCCAGCAGCCCGCCGGTGAACACTGAAGCTTTCTTT. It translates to CASSPPVNTEAFF.

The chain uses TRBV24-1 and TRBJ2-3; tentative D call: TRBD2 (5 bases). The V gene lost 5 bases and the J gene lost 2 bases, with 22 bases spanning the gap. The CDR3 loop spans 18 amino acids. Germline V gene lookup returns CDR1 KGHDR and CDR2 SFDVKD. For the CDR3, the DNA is TGTGCCACCAGTGTCCCCTCAAATCGAGGGTGGGCCACAGATACGCAGTATTTT. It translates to CATSVPSNRGWATDTQYF.